Shown below are 20 T cell receptor beta chains from a single sample sequenced in a study of blood T cell repertoires in COVID-19 (dated by TCRdb to about 2020). Receptors were amplified or captured by the immunoSEQ multiplex PCR assay. In its TCRdb copy, this immuneACCESS table keeps in-frame sequences only and misses some clones. Where compared with another copy, unresolved V genes explain less than half of these, and the others have no known cause. The sample table records 150,000 to 200,000 clones; about 87% of these occur just once. The ten largest clones represent approximately 0.62% of the sample. The source material was peripheral blood. The receptor set was obtained from a man aged 55 to 70 with COVID-19, enrolled during active disease.

CDR3 nucleotides: TGTGCCAGCAGAGCCACCGGACAGGGGGCGACTGAAGCTTTCTTT. Translation: CASRATGQGATEAFF. The V gene is TRBV28, the J gene TRBJ1-1, with TRBD1 matching over 11 bases. CDR3 length: 15 amino acids. V shed 6 bases and J 5 bases; nucleotides not matched to a gene: 8. CDR1 is MDHEN, CDR2 SYDVKM, per germline.

V usage is TRBV18 and J usage is TRBJ2-3; 8 bases map to TRBD2. Per the germline V gene, CDR1 is KGHSH and CDR2 is LQKENI. J gave up 6 bases and V 4 bases, and 9 bases lay outside the gene matches. CDR3 length equals 15 residues. CDR3 region: CASSQSGGAVDTQYF. Here the CDR3 DNA reads TGTGCCAGCTCACAAAGCGGGGGAGCGGTTGATACGCAGTATTTT.

As to this clone: The junction differs from germline at one of its ends, possibly a read error. This CDR3 is also generated by other DNA sequences in the sample. The rearrangement uses TRBV11-1 and TRBJ2-7; D is undetermined. The CDR3 is 14 residues long. The germline V gene encodes CDR1 SGHAT and CDR2 FQDESV (reference sequence). DNA of the CDR3: TGTGCCAGTAGCTTGTCAGTCTTATCCTACGAGCAGTACTTC. This gives the protein CASSLSVLSYEQYF.

The chain joins TRBV12-3 or TRBV12-4 to TRBJ1-1; 7 bases agree with TRBD1. After removal of 6 bases from V and 8 bases from J, the junction contained 6 bases not matched to a gene. This CDR3 spans 12 amino acids. This CDR3 is CASSLRQGEAFF. CDR3 DNA: TGTGCCAGCAGCCTAAGACAGGGCGAAGCTTTCTTT.

This clone was counted a single time. The rearrangement joins TRBV30 to TRBJ2-1, with 10 bases lining up with TRBD1. Unmatched junction bases numbered 7, after V lost 6 bases and J lost 8 bases. The CDR3 extends over 13 amino acids. Germline V gene sequence: CDR1 GTSNPN, CDR2 SVGIG (reference sequence). CDR3 DNA: TGTGCCTGCGACAGGGGGCGCGGCCATGAGCAGTTCTTC. Translated, it gives CACDRGRGHEQFF.

V gene TRBV28 combines with J gene TRBJ1-1, with D hard to call. V lost 7 bases and J 4 bases, leaving 7 bases between the germline ends. CDR1 and CDR2 from the germline V gene are MDHEN and SYDVKM. This CDR3 has 11 amino acids. CDR3: CASTVSTEAFF. In DNA form, the CDR3 reads TGTGCCAGCACGGTTAGCACTGAAGCTTTCTTT.

This clone was seen a handful of times. The gene calls are TRBV27 and TRBJ2-7; 7 positions agree with TRBD1. Looked up from germline, CDR1 is MNHEY and CDR2 is SMNVEV (reference sequence). Trimming cost V 5 bases and J 1 base; bases outside gene matches: 8. The CDR3 sequence is 15 residues long. CDR3 protein: CASSLGTAHSYEQYF. The DNA of the CDR3 is TGTGCCAGCAGTCTCGGGACAGCTCATTCCTACGAGCAGTACTTC.

A few counts support this clone. The V gene is TRBV7-6, the J gene TRBJ1-2; D call uncertain. CDR1 and CDR2 (germline): SGHVS, FNYEAQ. CDR3 length: 12 residues. Trimming took 4 bases from V and 7 from J, leaving 10 bases between them. CDR3 sequence (DNA): TGTGCCAGCAGCTCTCTACGGGGTGGCTACACCTTC. Residues: CASSSLRGGYTF. The full variable domain, rest sourced from reference TRBV7-6 and TRBJ1-2, is GAGVSQSPRYKVTKRGQDVALRCDPISGHVSLYWYRQALGQGPEFLTYFNYEAQQDKSGLPNDRFSAERPEGSISTLTIQRTEQRDSAMYRCASSSLRGGYTFGSGTRLTVV.

V usage is TRBV19 and J usage is TRBJ2-1; weak D call: TRBD2 (6 bases). The germline V and J ends were trimmed by 5 bases and 0 bases, with 14 bases remaining between them. The CDR3 covers 16 residues. Germline V gives CDR1 LNHDA, CDR2 SQIVND (reference sequence). CDR3 DNA sequence: TGTGCCAGTAGTCCTCAAGCGGGCGTCTCCTACAATGAGCAGTTCTTC. Amino acids: CASSPQAGVSYNEQFF.

The V and J genes are TRBV6-2 or TRBV6-3 and TRBJ2-6, with a tentative D call TRBD1 (6 bases). Germline V lookup: CDR1 MNHEY, CDR2 SVGEGT. The CDR3 loop spans 18 amino acids. Trimming pared 2 bases from V and 0 bases from J, leaving 14 bases between. The CDR3 DNA reads TGTGCCAGCAGTTACCTACCAGGGGCAAACTCTGGGGCCAACGTCCTGACTTTC. This sequence encodes CASSYLPGANSGANVLTF.

In the case of this clone: It is unclear where the CDR3 begins or ends on the DNA, so no DNA is shown, and the CDR3 is as TCRdb lists it. The chain couples TRBV21-1 to TRBJ2-4; the table's D call, TRBD1, was not checked against the DNA. TRBV21-1 is a pseudogene locus. The CDR3 length equals 17 residues, ends included. CDR3 residues: CASSKEVGQGARDIQYF.

About this clone itself: The same CDR3 is also encoded by other DNA sequences in this sample. The chain joins TRBV19 to TRBJ1-2; no firm D call. Trimming shortened V by 0 bases and J by 2 bases, and 4 bases separated the two germline ends. CDR1 and CDR2 (germline): LNHDA, SQIVND (reference sequence). This CDR3 spans 13 amino acids. The CDR3 reads CASSIDKNYGYTF. Here the CDR3 DNA reads TGTGCCAGTAGTATAGACAAAAACTATGGCTACACCTTC.

The chain has TRBV11-3 and TRBJ1-1; no clear D gene. V was pared by 3 bases and J by 0 bases, with 5 bases between. Germline CDR1 reads SGHNT; CDR2 reads YENEEA. The CDR3 sequence is 13 residues long. DNA for the CDR3: TGTGCCAGCAGCTTGAGTATGAACACTGAAGCTTTCTTT. The encoded protein is CASSLSMNTEAFF.

This chain connects TRBV6-5 to TRBJ1-1, with TRBD1 matching over 9 bases. After removal of 6 bases from V and 7 bases from J, the junction contained 6 bases not matched to a gene. Germline CDR1 MNHEY, CDR2 SVGAGI. The CDR3 has 13 residues. In DNA, the CDR3 is TGTGCCAGCAGGAGGGACAGGGTAAATGAAGCTTTCTTT. It translates to CASRRDRVNEAFF.

The J gene is TRBJ1-1, the V gene TRBV18; D is unclear. The CDR3 consists of 15 residues. Trimming took off 6 bases at V and 1 base at J, with 15 bases between the two ends. Looked up from germline, CDR1 is KGHSH and CDR2 is LQKENI. The CDR3 DNA follows: TGTGCCAGCTCCCCCCCCCGCGGGCCGAACACTGAAGCTTTCTTT. This codes for CASSPPRGPNTEAFF.

CDR3 DNA: TGTGCCAGCAGTTACCAAGACAGGGCGAATCAGCCCCAGCATTTT. Protein sequence: CASSYQDRANQPQHF. The gene calls are TRBV6-2 or TRBV6-3 and TRBJ1-5, with TRBD1 matching over 7 bases. Trimming removed 2 bases from V and 4 bases from J; junction bases left unmatched: 5. CDR1 is MNHEY and CDR2 is SVGEGT in the germline V gene. The length of the CDR3 is 15 residues.

V usage is TRBV6-1 and J usage is TRBJ1-5; a weak D match, TRBD1 (5 bases). The germline V gene has CDR1 MNHNS and CDR2 SASEGT. The CDR3 has 15 residues. Trimming left V 1 base short and J 3 bases short, with 10 bases between. The CDR3 sequence is CASSEGGGFNQPQHF. The CDR3 coding sequence is TGTGCCAGCAGTGAAGGGGGCGGCTTCAATCAGCCCCAGCATTTT.

Written as DNA, the CDR3 is TGTGCCAGCAGAGGGACTGGATCCTACGAGCAGTACTTC. Residues: CASRGTGSYEQYF. The chain combines TRBV6-6 with TRBJ2-7; a possible D gene is TRBD2 (6 bases). Trimming took off 6 bases at V and 1 base at J, with 10 bases between the two ends. The CDR3 totals 13 residues. CDR1 is MNHNY, CDR2 SVGAGI, per germline (reference sequence).

The genes are TRBV6-2 or TRBV6-3 and TRBJ2-7; 9 bases are a match to TRBD1. Germline V CDR1 and CDR2: MNHEY, SVGEGT. V shed 3 bases and J 0 bases; nucleotides not matched to a gene: 3. The CDR3 has 15 amino acids. In DNA form, the CDR3 reads TGTGCCAGCAGTTATCCGACAGGGGGCTCCTACGAGCAGTACTTC. Translated: CASSYPTGGSYEQYF.

The rearrangement uses TRBV18 and TRBJ2-3, with 10 bases lining up with TRBD2. Losses at the gene ends were 3 bases for V and 2 bases for J; bases not matched to a gene: 8. The germline V gene has CDR1 KGHSH and CDR2 LQKENI. The CDR3 runs 17 residues. The CDR3 DNA reads as TGTGCCAGCTCACCGTTAACTAGCGGGATTCTCACAGATACGCAGTATTTT. Its protein product is CASSPLTSGILTDTQYF.